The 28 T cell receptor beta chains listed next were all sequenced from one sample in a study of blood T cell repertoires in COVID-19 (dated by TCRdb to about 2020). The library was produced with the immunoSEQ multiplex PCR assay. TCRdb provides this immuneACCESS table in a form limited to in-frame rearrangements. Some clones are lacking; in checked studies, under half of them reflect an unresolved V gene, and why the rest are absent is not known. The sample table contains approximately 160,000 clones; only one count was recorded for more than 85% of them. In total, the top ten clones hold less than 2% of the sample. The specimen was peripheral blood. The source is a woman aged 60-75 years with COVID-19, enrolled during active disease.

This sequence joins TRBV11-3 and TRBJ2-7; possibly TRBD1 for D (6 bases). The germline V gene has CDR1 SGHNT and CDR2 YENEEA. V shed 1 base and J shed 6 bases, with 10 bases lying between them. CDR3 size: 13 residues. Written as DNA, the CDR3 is TGTGCCAGCAGCTTAGGTTCAGGGGCCGAGCAGTACTTC. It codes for CASSLGSGAEQYF.

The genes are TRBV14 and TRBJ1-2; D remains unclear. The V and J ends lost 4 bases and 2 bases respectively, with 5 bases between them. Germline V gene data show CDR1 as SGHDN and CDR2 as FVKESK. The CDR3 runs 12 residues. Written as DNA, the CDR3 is TGTGCCAGCAGCCCCGCGAACTATGGCTACACCTTC. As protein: CASSPANYGYTF.

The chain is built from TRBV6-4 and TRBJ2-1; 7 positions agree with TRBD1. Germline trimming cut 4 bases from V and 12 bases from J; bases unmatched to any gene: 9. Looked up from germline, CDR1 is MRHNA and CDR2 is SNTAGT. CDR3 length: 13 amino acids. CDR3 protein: CASSGGDSGGQFF. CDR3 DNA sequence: TGTGCCAGCAGTGGGGGAGACTCAGGGGGGCAGTTCTTC.

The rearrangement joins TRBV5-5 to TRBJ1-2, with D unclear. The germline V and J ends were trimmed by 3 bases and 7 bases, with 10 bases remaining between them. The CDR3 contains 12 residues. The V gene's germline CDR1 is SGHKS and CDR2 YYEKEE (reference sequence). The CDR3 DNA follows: TGTGCCAGCAGCTCGGGAGAGGCTGGCTACACCTTC. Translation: CASSSGEAGYTF.

This CDR3 reads CAISVGQNPDTQYF. CDR3 sequence (DNA): TGTGCCATCAGTGTGGGACAGAATCCAGATACGCAGTATTTT. The chain is built from TRBV10-3 and TRBJ2-3, with 7 bases aligning to TRBD1. The CDR3 is 14 amino acids. From germline, CDR1 is ENHRY and CDR2 SYGVKD. Trimming cost V 4 bases and J 4 bases; bases outside gene matches: 5.

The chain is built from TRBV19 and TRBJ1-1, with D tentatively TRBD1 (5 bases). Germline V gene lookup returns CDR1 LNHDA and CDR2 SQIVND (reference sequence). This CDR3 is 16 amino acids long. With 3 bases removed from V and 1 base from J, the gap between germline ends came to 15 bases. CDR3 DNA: TGTGCCAGTAGTATCCCAGGGAGGAAGAGGAACACTGAAGCTTTCTTT. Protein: CASSIPGRKRNTEAFF.

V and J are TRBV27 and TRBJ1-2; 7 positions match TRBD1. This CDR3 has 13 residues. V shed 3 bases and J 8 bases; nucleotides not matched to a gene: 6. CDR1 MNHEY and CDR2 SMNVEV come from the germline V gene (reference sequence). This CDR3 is CASSFRTGYGYTF. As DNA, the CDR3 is TGTGCCAGCAGTTTCAGGACAGGATACGGCTACACCTTC.

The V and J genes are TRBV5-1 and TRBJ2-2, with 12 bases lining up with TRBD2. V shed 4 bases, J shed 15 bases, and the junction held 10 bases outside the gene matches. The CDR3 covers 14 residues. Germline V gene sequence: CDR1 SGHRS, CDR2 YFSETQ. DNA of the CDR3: TGCGCCAGCAGCACCAGGACTAGCGGGGAGAGGTTGTTTTTT. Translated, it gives CASSTRTSGERLFF.

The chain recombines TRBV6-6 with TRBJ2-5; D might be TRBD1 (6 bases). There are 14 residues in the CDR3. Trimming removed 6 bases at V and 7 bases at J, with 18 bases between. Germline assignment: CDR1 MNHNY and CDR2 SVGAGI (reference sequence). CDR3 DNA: TGTGCCAGCAGGGTGGACAGCCTCCCGGGGACCCAGTACTTC. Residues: CASRVDSLPGTQYF.

The DNA for the CDR3 is TGCGCCAGCATCCCCGAGCGGGGGAGCTACAATGAGCAGTTCTTC. This sequence encodes CASIPERGSYNEQFF. This chain connects TRBV5-1 to TRBJ2-1, with 8 bases matching TRBD2. The CDR3 loop spans 15 amino acids. Trimming removed 6 bases from V and 3 bases from J; junction bases left unmatched: 8. Germline V gives CDR1 SGHRS, CDR2 YFSETQ.

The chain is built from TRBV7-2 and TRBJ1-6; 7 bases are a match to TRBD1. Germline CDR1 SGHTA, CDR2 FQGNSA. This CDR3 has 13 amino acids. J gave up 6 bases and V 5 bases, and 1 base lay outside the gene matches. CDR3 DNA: TGTGCCAGCAGCCGGGACAGTAATTCACCCCTCCACTTT. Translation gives CASSRDSNSPLHF.

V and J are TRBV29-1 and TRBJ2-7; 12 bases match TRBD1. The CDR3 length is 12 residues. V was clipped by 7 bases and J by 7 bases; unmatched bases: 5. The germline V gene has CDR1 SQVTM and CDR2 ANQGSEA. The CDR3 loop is CSGGQGAEEQYF. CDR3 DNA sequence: TGCAGCGGGGGACAGGGGGCTGAAGAGCAGTACTTC.

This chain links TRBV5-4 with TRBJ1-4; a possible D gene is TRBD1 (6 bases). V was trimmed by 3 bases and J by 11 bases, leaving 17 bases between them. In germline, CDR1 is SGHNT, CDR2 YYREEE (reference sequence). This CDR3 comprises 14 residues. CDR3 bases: TGTGCCAGCAGCTCGGACAGAGATGGTGAGAAACTGTTTTTT. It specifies CASSSDRDGEKLFF. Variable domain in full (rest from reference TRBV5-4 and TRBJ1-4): ETGVTQSPTHLIKTRGQQVTLRCSSQSGHNTVSWYQQALGQGPQFIFQYYREEENGRGNFPPRFSGLQFPNYSSELNVNALELDDSALYLCASSSDRDGEKLFFGSGTQLSVL.

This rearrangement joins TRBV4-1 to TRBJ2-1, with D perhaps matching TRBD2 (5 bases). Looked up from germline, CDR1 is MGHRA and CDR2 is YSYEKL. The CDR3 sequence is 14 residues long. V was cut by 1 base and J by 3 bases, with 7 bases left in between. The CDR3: CASSQGDYYNEQFF. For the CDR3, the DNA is TGCGCCAGCAGCCAAGGCGACTACTACAATGAGCAGTTCTTC.

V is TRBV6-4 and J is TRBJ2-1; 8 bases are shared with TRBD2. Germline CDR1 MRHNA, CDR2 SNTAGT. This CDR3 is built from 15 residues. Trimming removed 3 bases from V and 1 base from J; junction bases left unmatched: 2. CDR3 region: CASSERLASYNEQFF. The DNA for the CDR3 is TGTGCCAGCAGTGAGCGACTAGCGTCCTACAATGAGCAGTTCTTC.

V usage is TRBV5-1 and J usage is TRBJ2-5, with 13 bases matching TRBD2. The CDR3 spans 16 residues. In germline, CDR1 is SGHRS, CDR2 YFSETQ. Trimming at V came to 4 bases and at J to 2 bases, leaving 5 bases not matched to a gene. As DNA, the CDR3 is TGCGCCAGCAGCGGACTAGCGGGGGCTCCGCAAGAGACCCAGTACTTC. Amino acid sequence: CASSGLAGAPQETQYF.

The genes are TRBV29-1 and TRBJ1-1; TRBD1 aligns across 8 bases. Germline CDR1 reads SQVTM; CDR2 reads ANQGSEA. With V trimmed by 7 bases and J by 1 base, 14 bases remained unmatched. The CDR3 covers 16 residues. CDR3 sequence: CSAKPGGERGNTEAFF. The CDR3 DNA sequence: TGCAGCGCCAAACCAGGGGGCGAGAGGGGGAACACTGAAGCTTTCTTT.

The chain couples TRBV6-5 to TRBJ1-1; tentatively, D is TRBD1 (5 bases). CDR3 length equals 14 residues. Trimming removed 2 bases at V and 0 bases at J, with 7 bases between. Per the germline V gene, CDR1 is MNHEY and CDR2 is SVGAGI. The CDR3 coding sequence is TGTGCCAGCAGTTACCAGACAGTGAACACTGAAGCTTTCTTT. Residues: CASSYQTVNTEAFF.

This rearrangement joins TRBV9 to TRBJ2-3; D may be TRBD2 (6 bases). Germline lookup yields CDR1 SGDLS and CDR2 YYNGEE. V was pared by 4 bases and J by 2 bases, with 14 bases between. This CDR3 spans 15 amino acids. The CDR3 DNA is TGTGCCAGCAGCATTGGACTACCTTCCACAGATACGCAGTATTTT. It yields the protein CASSIGLPSTDTQYF.

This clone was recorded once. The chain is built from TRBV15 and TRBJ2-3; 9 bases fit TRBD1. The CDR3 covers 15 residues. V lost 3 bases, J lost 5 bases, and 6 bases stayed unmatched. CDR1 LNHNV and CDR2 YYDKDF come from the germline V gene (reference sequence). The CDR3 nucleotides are TGTGCCACCAGCAGTCTGAGACAGGGGGGAGATACGCAGTATTTT. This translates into CATSSLRQGGDTQYF.

The CDR3 sequence is CATSRDYPNKNTGELFF. For the CDR3, the DNA is TGTGCCACCAGCAGAGATTACCCCAACAAGAACACCGGGGAGCTGTTTTTT. The gene calls are TRBV15 and TRBJ2-2; D remains ambiguous. With 0 bases removed from V and 1 base from J, the gap between germline ends came to 12 bases. The CDR3 sequence is 17 residues long. In germline, CDR1 is LNHNV, CDR2 YYDKDF (reference sequence).

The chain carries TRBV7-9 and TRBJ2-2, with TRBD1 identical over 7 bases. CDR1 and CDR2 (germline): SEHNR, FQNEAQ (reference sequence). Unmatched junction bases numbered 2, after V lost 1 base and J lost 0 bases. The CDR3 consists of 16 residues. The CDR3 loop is CASSLGDSANTGELFF. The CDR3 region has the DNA TGTGCCAGCAGCTTAGGGGACAGCGCGAACACCGGGGAGCTGTTTTTT. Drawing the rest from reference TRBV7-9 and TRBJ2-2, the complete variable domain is DTGVSQNPRHKITKRGQNVTFRCDPISEHNRLYWYRQTLGQGPEFLTYFQNEAQLEKSRLLSDRFSAERPKGSFSTLEIQRTEQGDSAMYLCASSLGDSANTGELFFGEGSRLTVL.

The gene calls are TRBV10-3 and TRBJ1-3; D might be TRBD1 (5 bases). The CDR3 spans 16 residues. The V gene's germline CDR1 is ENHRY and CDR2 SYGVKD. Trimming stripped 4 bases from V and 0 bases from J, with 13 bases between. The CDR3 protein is CAISGGGLGSGNTIYF. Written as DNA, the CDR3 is TGTGCCATCAGTGGGGGGGGACTTGGCTCTGGAAACACCATATATTTT.

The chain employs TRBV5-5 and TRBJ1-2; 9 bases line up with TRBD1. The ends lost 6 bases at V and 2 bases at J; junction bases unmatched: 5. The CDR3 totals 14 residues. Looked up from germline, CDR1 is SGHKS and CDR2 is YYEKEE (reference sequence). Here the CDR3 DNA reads TGTGCCAGCATCGTGGGACAGGGCAACTATGGCTACACCTTC. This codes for CASIVGQGNYGYTF.

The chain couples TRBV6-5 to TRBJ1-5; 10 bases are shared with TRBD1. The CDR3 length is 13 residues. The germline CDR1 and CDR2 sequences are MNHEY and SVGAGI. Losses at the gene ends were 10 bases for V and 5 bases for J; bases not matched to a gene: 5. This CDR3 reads CATSDRGYQPQHF. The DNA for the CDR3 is TGTGCCACCTCGGACAGGGGGTATCAGCCCCAGCATTTT.

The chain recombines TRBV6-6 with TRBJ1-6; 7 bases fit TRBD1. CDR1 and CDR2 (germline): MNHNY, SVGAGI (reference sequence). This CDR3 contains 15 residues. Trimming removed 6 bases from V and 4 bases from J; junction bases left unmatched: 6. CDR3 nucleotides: TGTGCCAGCAGAACCCGGACAGGATATAATTCACCCCTCCACTTT. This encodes CASRTRTGYNSPLHF.

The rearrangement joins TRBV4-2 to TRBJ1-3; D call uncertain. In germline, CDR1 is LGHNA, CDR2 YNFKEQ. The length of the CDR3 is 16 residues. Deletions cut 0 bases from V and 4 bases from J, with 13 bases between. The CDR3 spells CASSQETAVEGNTIYF. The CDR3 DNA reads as TGTGCCAGCAGCCAAGAAACGGCAGTGGAGGGAAACACCATATATTTT.

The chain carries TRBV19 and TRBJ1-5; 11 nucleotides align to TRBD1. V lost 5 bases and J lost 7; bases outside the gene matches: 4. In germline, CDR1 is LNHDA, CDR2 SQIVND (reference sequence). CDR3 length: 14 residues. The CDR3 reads CASSSGQGGQPQHF. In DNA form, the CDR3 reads TGTGCCAGTAGTTCGGGACAGGGGGGACAGCCCCAGCATTTT. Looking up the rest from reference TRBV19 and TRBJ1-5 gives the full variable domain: DGGITQSPKYLFRKEGQNVTLSCEQNLNHDAMYWYRQDPGQGLRLIYYSQIVNDFQKGDIAEGYSVSREKKESFPLTVTSAQKNPTAFYLCASSSGQGGQPQHFGDGTRLSIL.